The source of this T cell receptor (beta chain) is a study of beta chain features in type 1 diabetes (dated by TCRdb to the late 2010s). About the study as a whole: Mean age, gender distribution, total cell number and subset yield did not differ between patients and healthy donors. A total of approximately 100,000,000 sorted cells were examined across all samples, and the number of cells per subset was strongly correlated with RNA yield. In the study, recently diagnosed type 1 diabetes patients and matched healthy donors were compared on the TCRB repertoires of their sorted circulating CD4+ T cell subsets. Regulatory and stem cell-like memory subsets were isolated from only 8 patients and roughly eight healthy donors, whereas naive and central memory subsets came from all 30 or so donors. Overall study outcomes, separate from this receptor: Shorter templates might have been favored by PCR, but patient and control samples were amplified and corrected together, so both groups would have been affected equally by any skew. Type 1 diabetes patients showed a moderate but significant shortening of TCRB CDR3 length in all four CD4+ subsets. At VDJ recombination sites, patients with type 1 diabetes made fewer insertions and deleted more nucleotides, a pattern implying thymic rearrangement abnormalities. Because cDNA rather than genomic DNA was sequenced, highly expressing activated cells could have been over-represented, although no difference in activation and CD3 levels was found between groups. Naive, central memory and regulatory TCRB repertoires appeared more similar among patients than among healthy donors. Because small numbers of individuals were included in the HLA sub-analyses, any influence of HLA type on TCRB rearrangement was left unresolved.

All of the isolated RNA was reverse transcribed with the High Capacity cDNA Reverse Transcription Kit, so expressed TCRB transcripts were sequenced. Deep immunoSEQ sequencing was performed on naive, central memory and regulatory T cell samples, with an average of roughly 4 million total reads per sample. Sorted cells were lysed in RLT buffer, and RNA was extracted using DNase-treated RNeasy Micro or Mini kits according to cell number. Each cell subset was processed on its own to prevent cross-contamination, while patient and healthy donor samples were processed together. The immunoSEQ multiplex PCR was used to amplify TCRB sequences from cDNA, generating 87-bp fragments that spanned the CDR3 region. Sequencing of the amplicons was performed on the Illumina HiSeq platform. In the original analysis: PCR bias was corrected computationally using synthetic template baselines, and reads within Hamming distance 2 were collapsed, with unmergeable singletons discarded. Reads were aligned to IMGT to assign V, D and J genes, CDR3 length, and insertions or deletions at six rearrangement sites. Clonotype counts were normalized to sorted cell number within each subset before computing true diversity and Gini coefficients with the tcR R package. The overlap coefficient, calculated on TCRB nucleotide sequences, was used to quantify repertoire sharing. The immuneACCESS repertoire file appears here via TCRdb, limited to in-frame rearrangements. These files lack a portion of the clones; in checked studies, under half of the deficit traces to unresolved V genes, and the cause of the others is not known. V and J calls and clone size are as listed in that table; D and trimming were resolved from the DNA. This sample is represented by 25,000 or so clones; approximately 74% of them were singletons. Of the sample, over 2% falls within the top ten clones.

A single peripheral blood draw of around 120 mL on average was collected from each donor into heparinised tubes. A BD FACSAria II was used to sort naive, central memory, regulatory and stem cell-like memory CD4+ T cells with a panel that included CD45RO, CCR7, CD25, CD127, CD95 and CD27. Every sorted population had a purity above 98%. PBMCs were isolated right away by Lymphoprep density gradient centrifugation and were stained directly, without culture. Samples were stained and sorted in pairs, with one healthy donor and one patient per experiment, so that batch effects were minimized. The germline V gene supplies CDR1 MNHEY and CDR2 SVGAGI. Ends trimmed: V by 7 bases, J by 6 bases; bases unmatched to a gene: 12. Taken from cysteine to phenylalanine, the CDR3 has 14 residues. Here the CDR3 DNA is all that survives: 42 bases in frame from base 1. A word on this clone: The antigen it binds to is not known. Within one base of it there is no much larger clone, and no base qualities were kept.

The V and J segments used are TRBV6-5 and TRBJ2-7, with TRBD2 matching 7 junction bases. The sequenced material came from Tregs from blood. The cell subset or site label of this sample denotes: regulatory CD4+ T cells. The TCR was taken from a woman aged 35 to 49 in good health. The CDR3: CASTPSGLAAEQYF. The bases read TGTGCCAGCACCCCCTCTGGTCTAGCGGCCGAGCAGTACTTC.